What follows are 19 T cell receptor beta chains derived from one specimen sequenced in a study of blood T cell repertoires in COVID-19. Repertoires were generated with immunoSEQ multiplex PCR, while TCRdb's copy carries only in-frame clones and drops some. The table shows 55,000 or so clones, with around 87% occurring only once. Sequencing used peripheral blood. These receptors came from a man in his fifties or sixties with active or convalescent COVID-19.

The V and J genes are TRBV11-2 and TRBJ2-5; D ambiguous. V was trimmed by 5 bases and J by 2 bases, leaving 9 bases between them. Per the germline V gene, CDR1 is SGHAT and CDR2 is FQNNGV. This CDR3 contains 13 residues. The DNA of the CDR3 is TGTGCCAGCAGCACAGCATTACAAGAGACCCAGTACTTC. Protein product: CASSTALQETQYF.

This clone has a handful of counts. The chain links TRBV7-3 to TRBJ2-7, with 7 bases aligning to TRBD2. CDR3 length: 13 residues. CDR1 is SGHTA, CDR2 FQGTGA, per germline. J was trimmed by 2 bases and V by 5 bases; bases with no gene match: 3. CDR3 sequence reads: CASSLGLAYEQYF. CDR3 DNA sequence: TGTGCCAGCAGCCTCGGACTAGCCTACGAGCAGTACTTC. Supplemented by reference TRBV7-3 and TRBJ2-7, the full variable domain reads GAGVSQTPSNKVTEKGKYVELRCDPISGHTALYWYRQSLGQGPEFLIYFQGTGAADDSGLPNDRFFAVRPEGSVSTLKIQRTERGDSAVYLCASSLGLAYEQYFGPGTRLTVT.

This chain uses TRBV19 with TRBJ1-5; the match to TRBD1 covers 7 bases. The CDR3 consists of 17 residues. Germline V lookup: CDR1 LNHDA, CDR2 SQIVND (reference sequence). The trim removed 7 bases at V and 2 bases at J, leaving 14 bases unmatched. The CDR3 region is CASKRDPGGQGNQPQHF. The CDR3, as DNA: TGTGCCAGTAAAAGGGACCCAGGGGGTCAGGGCAATCAGCCCCAGCATTTT.

The DNA of the CDR3 is TGTGCCAGCAGTTTCGGACAGGGGACGACCCAGCCCCAGCATTTT. Translated, it gives CASSFGQGTTQPQHF. The rearrangement uses TRBV27 and TRBJ1-5, with TRBD1 identical over 9 bases. Germline V lookup: CDR1 MNHEY, CDR2 SMNVEV (reference sequence). This CDR3 is 15 amino acids long. Trimming cost V 3 bases and J 7 bases; bases outside gene matches: 7.

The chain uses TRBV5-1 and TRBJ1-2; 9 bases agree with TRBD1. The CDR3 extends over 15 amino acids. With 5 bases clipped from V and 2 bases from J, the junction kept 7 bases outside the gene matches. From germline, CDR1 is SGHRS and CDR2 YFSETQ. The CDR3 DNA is TGCGCCAGCAGGGAGGACAGGGGATTGAACTATGGCTACACCTTC. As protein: CASREDRGLNYGYTF.

The CDR3 DNA is TGTGCCAGCCTAATGGGGGCCGGCAGCTCCTACGAGCAGTACTTC. Translating it yields CASLMGAGSSYEQYF. This sequence joins TRBV7-9 and TRBJ2-7; D is possibly TRBD1 (6 bases). The CDR3 contains 15 residues. Germline assignment: CDR1 SEHNR and CDR2 FQNEAQ (reference sequence). V dropped 8 bases and J dropped 0 bases, with 17 bases sitting between them.

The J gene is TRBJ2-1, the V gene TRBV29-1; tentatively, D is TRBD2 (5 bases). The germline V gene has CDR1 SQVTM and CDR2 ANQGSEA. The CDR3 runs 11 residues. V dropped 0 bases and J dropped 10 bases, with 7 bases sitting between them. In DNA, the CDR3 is TGCAGCGTTGAAGAGCGGGTAGAGCAGTTCTTC. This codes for CSVEERVEQFF.

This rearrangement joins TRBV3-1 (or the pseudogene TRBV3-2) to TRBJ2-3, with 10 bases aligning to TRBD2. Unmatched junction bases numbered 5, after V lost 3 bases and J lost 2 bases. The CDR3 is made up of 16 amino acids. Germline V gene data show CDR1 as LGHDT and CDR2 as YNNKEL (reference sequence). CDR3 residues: CASSQGSGGITDTQYF. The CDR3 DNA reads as TGTGCCAGCAGCCAGGGTAGCGGGGGGATCACAGATACGCAGTATTTT.

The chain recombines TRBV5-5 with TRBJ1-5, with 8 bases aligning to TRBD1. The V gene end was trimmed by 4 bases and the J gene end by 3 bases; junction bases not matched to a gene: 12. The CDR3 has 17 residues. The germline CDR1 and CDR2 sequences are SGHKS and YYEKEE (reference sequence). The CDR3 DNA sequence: TGTGCCAGCAGCCAGGGGGCCTCAGGGGGTTCCAATCAGCCCCAGCATTTT. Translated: CASSQGASGGSNQPQHF.

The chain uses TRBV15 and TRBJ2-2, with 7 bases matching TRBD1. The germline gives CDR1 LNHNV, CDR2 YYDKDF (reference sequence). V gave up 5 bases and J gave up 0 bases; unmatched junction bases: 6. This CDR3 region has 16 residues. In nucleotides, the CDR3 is TGTGCCACCAGCTCGGGACAGTCTACGAACACCGGGGAGCTGTTTTTT. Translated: CATSSGQSTNTGELFF.

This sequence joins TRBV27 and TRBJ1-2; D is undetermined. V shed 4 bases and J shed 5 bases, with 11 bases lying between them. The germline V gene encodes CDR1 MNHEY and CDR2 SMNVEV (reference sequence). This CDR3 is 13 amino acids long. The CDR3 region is CASSWRSGYGYTF. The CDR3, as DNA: TGTGCCAGCAGTTGGAGGTCGGGTTATGGCTACACCTTC.

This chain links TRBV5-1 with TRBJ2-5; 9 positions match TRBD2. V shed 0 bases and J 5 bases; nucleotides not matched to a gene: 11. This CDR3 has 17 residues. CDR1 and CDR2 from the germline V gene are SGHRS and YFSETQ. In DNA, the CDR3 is TGCGCCAGCAGCTTGGCCGGGATAGCGGGAGCTCGGGAGACCCAGTACTTC. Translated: CASSLAGIAGARETQYF.

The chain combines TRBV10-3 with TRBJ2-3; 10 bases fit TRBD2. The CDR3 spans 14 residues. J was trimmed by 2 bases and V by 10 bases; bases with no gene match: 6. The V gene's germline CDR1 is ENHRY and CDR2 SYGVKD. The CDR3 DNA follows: TGTGCCACCGCACTAGCGGGGAACACAGATACGCAGTATTTT. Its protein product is CATALAGNTDTQYF.

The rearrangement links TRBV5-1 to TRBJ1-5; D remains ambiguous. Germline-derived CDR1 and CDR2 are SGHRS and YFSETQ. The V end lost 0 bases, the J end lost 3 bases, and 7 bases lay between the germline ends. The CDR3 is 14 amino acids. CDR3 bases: TGCGCCAGCAGCTTGGACGGGGTCAATCAGCCCCAGCATTTT. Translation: CASSLDGVNQPQHF.

CDR3 sequence reads: CASSLGAGTGYEQYF. The CDR3 nucleotides are TGTGCCAGCAGCTTAGGTGCGGGGACGGGGTACGAGCAGTACTTC. The chain combines TRBV7-9 with TRBJ2-7; D may be TRBD2 (6 bases). The germline CDR1 and CDR2 sequences are SEHNR and FQNEAQ (reference sequence). CDR3 length equals 15 residues. The V end lost 1 base, the J end lost 4 bases, and 14 bases lay between the germline ends.

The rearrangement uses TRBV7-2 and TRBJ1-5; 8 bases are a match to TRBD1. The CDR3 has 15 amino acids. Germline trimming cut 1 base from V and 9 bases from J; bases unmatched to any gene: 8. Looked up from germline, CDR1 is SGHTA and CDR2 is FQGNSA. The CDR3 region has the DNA TGTGCCAGCAGCTTAGGGACAGGGAACGCAGGGCCCCAGCATTTT. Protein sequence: CASSLGTGNAGPQHF.

The CDR3 nucleotides read TGTGCCAGTACCCGGGCTAGCGGGGGTATGAACGAGCAGTACTTC. Translated: CASTRASGGMNEQYF. The chain recombines TRBV19 with TRBJ2-7; 10 bases line up with TRBD2. J gave up 5 bases and V 7 bases, and 11 bases lay outside the gene matches. The CDR3 sequence is 15 residues long. Germline CDR1 LNHDA, CDR2 SQIVND (reference sequence).

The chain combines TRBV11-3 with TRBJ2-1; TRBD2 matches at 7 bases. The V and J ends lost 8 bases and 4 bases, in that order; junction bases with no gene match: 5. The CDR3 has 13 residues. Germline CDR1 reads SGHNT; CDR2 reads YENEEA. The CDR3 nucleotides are TGTGCCAGCGCGCCTAGCGGATACAATGAGCAGTTCTTC. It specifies CASAPSGYNEQFF.

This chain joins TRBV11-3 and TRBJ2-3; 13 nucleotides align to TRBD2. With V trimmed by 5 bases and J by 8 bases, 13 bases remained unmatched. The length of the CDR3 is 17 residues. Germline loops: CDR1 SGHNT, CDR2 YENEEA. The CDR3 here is CASSPRLAGGFRGTQYF. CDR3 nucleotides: TGTGCCAGCAGCCCTAGACTAGCGGGAGGATTCAGGGGTACGCAGTATTTT.